Presented here are 27 T cell receptor beta chains from one specimen sequenced in a study of identical twins. TCRdb re-called the 5' RACE reads through MiXCR, storing one row per CDR3 protein. The sample comprises around 250,000 distinct CDR3 sequences, roughly an eighth of which are singletons, and 3.5% to 5% rests with the top ten. These data also formed part of another study, on yellow fever vaccine responses in identical twins.

Specimen: memory (CD45RO+) T cells sorted from blood. The receptors stem from a woman aged 18-29 years in good health.

The chain recombines TRBV3-1 with TRBJ1-4; 8 positions match TRBD1. CDR3 length: 17 residues. With V trimmed by 6 bases and J by 3 bases, 12 bases remained unmatched. CDR1 is LGHDT, CDR2 YNNKEL, per germline (reference sequence). CDR3 coding DNA: TGTGCCAGCAGTCCACTTATTGGGGGACAGGCTAATGAAAAACTGTTTTTT. Its translation: CASSPLIGGQANEKLFF.

This clonotype was observed a handful of times. The chain carries TRBV6-2 or TRBV6-3 and TRBJ2-7, with 8 bases lining up with TRBD2. CDR1 MNHEY and CDR2 SVGEGT come from the germline V gene. Trimming at V came to 2 bases and at J to 0 bases, leaving 6 bases not matched to a gene. The CDR3 sequence is 16 residues long. The CDR3 sequence is CASSYGRGRISYEQYF. The CDR3 DNA follows: TGTGCCAGCAGTTACGGTCGCGGGAGGATCTCCTACGAGCAGTACTTC.

This clonotype was counted only a few times. The chain employs TRBV20-1 and TRBJ2-1; the D gene is possibly TRBD2 (6 bases). The CDR3 length is 14 residues. The V end was cut by 6 bases, the J end by 8 bases, with 20 bases between. Germline lookup yields CDR1 DFQATT and CDR2 SNEGSKA (reference sequence). In nucleotides, the CDR3 is TGCAGTGCAACGACTAGTTTTGGGTCGGATGAGCAGTTCTTC. Protein product: CSATTSFGSDEQFF.

The rearrangement uses TRBV20-1 and TRBJ1-5; D might be TRBD1 (6 bases). Germline values: CDR1 DFQATT, CDR2 SNEGSKA (reference sequence). The CDR3 has 13 residues. Trimming pared 6 bases from V and 1 base from J, leaving 10 bases between. The DNA for the CDR3 is TGCAGTGCCGGGACATTAAGCAATCAGCCCCAGCATTTT. Its protein is CSAGTLSNQPQHF.

In its sample, this clonotype was seen a few times. The V call is TRBV7-9, the J call TRBJ2-1; D perhaps matches TRBD2 (7 bases). The ends were cut back, 0 bases at V and 11 bases at J, with 11 bases in the middle. This CDR3 contains 13 residues. Germline-derived CDR1 and CDR2 are SEHNR and FQNEAQ (reference sequence). This chain's CDR3 is CASSLAGRGQQFF. CDR3 nucleotide sequence: TGTGCCAGCAGCTTAGCGGGGCGGGGGCAGCAGTTCTTC.

In its sample, this clonotype was seen a few times. V gene TRBV20-1 combines with J gene TRBJ2-7, with D possibly being TRBD1 (6 bases). Between the trimmed V and J ends, which lost 0 bases and 7 bases, there was a span of 16 bases. Germline V gene data show CDR1 as DFQATT and CDR2 as SNEGSKA (reference sequence). The length of the CDR3 is 14 residues. CDR3 DNA sequence: TGCAGTGCTAGAGACCGGGACACACTATGGGAGCAGTACTTC. Protein: CSARDRDTLWEQYF.

This clonotype turned up a few times. V is TRBV12-3 or TRBV12-4 and J is TRBJ2-7; D call uncertain. V dropped 3 bases and J dropped 0 bases, with 12 bases sitting between them. The CDR3 is 15 amino acids. The CDR3 nucleotides are TGTGCCAGCAGTTTTTCCGCGGTTAGCTCCTACGAGCAGTACTTC. Protein sequence: CASSFSAVSSYEQYF.

This clonotype was counted between two and nine times. The chain combines TRBV5-1 with TRBJ1-2; 7 positions agree with TRBD1. Germline V gene lookup returns CDR1 SGHRS and CDR2 YFSETQ. V lost 3 bases to trimming and J lost 5 bases; unmatched junction nucleotides: 10. The CDR3 extends over 15 amino acids. CDR3 sequence: CASSSLGGTAYGYTF. The CDR3 bases are TGCGCCAGCAGCTCCCTGGGCGGGACAGCGTATGGCTACACCTTC.

The J gene is TRBJ2-7, the V gene TRBV7-2; TRBD2 aligns across 7 bases. The J segment lost 4 bases and the V segment lost 4 bases, leaving 7 bases of the junction unmatched. The CDR3 runs to 14 residues. Per the germline V gene, CDR1 is SGHTA and CDR2 is FQGNSA. The CDR3 coding sequence is TGTGCCAGCAGCTGGTCGGGGGGTACGTACGAGCAGTACTTC. Encoded protein: CASSWSGGTYEQYF.

In this sample, this clonotype turned up many times. This chain uses TRBV15 with TRBJ2-7, with a weak D call TRBD2 (5 bases). This CDR3 spans 15 amino acids. V was pared by 2 bases and J by 4 bases, with 15 bases between. Germline assignment: CDR1 LNHNV and CDR2 YYDKDF (reference sequence). The CDR3 sequence: CATSRSPGSIYEQYF. The CDR3 DNA sequence: TGTGCCACCAGCAGATCCCCGGGATCCATATACGAGCAGTACTTC.

This clonotype showed up just a few times. The V gene is TRBV20-1, the J gene TRBJ2-1; TRBD2 might be the D (5 bases). V lost 6 bases and J 0 bases, leaving 18 bases between the germline ends. Germline V gene sequence: CDR1 DFQATT, CDR2 SNEGSKA (reference sequence). The CDR3 has 16 residues. The CDR3 protein is CSAERWVGSSYNEQFF. Written as DNA, the CDR3 is TGCAGTGCCGAGAGATGGGTGGGGAGCTCCTACAATGAGCAGTTCTTC.

The table lists this clonotype with a few counts. The chain recombines TRBV28 with TRBJ1-1; D might be TRBD1 (5 bases). The CDR3 sequence is 14 residues long. Germline CDR1 is MDHEN and CDR2 is SYDVKM. Trimming cost V 6 bases and J 0 bases, with 11 bases left between them. The CDR3 DNA is TGTGCCAGCAGGGGGGGACGGGTGAACACTGAAGCTTTCTTT. Translated, it gives CASRGGRVNTEAFF.

This clonotype was detected only a few times. The V gene is TRBV6-2 or TRBV6-3, the J gene TRBJ2-2; tentatively, D is TRBD1 (6 bases). The CDR3 runs 14 residues. The germline gives CDR1 MNHEY, CDR2 SVGEGT. Trimming took off 7 bases at V and 6 bases at J, with 15 bases between the two ends. CDR3 region: CASNLLRGAGELFF. CDR3 in DNA: TGTGCCAGCAATTTACTCAGGGGAGCCGGGGAGCTGTTTTTT.

This clonotype was seen at least ten times. This sequence joins TRBV29-1 and TRBJ1-1, with D tentatively TRBD1 (6 bases). Trimming removed 7 bases from V and 3 bases from J, with 12 bases in between. The germline V gene encodes CDR1 SQVTM and CDR2 ANQGSEA. CDR3 length equals 12 residues. The CDR3 sequence is CSAGNRDTEAFF. The CDR3 DNA reads TGCAGCGCTGGGAACAGGGACACTGAAGCTTTCTTT.

The sample holds many counts of this clonotype. This sequence joins TRBV29-1 and TRBJ2-3, with TRBD2 matching 12 bases. Looked up from germline, CDR1 is SQVTM and CDR2 is ANQGSEA. The length of the CDR3 is 15 residues. V lost 8 bases to trimming and J lost 4 bases; unmatched junction nucleotides: 10. The CDR3 region has the DNA TGCAGCCTCAAGGGGCTAGCGGGAGGGTCAGATACGCAGTATTTT. It is translated as CSLKGLAGGSDTQYF.

This clonotype was seen more than once but under ten times. The V call is TRBV2, the J call TRBJ2-1; no definite D call. CDR3 length equals 14 residues. The ends were cut back, 7 bases at V and 0 bases at J, with 10 bases in the middle. The germline V gene encodes CDR1 SNHLY and CDR2 FYNNEI. The CDR3 spells CASTLSGSYNEQFF. CDR3 bases: TGTGCCAGCACCTTATCGGGCTCCTACAATGAGCAGTTCTTC.

This clonotype was seen a handful of times. A read error may be the cause here, since a much bigger clone is one base away. This rearrangement joins TRBV7-9 to TRBJ1-5; D is uncertain. CDR3 length: 14 amino acids. Per the germline V gene, CDR1 is SEHNR and CDR2 is FQNEAQ (reference sequence). V gave up 1 base and J gave up 3 bases, with 7 bases separating them. CDR3 in amino acids: CASSLGQLNQPQHF. The DNA of the CDR3 is TGTGCCAGCAGCTTAGGGCAGCTCAATCAGCCCCAGCATTTT. The full variable domain, completed using reference TRBV7-9 and TRBJ1-5, is DTGVSQNPRHKITKRGQNVTFRCDPISEHNRLYWYRQTLGQGPEFLTYFQNEAQLEKSRLLSDRFSAERPKGSFSTLEIQRTEQGDSAMYLCASSLGQLNQPQHFGDGTRLSIL.

This clonotype was counted only a few times. V usage is TRBV11-2 and J usage is TRBJ2-7; D may be TRBD1 (5 bases). The CDR3 consists of 15 residues. Germline-derived CDR1 and CDR2 are SGHAT and FQNNGV. V lost 2 bases and J 2 bases, leaving 13 bases between the germline ends. The CDR3 reads CASSLQDRGTYEQYF. CDR3 DNA sequence: TGTGCCAGCAGCTTACAGGATAGGGGAACCTACGAGCAGTACTTC.

The sample holds many counts of this clonotype. The chain carries TRBV12-3 or TRBV12-4 and TRBJ2-7, with a possible D match to TRBD2 (6 bases). This CDR3 has 13 amino acids. V lost 6 bases, J lost 1 base, and 10 bases lay in between. CDR3: CASRYRESYEQYF. CDR3 coding DNA: TGTGCCAGCAGGTATCGGGAGTCCTACGAGCAGTACTTC.

The chain recombines TRBV10-3 with TRBJ2-1; TRBD2 might be the D (6 bases). Deletions cut 6 bases from V and 5 bases from J, with 14 bases between. Germline CDR1 and CDR2: ENHRY and SYGVKD. This CDR3 has 14 amino acids. CDR3 in amino acids: CAIRHSGGDNEQFF. CDR3 nucleotide sequence: TGTGCCATCAGACATAGCGGAGGGGACAATGAGCAGTTCTTC.

This clonotype came up many times. J is TRBJ2-3 and V is TRBV6-2 or TRBV6-3, with D possibly being TRBD2 (6 bases). Germline lookup yields CDR1 MNHEY and CDR2 SVGEGT. V lost 2 bases, J lost 5 bases, and 14 bases lay in between. The CDR3 extends over 15 amino acids. In nucleotides, the CDR3 is TGTGCCAGCAGTTACGGAGATAGCGGAGGAGATACGCAGTATTTT. Its protein is CASSYGDSGGDTQYF.

This clonotype was counted only a few times. The chain carries TRBV2 and TRBJ2-1; no clear D. Germline CDR1 is SNHLY and CDR2 is FYNNEI. V was clipped by 7 bases and J by 6 bases, with 22 bases between them. This CDR3 region has 16 residues. In nucleotides, the CDR3 is TGTGCCAGCATCAAGGCACGGGTCCTGATTGCCAATGAGCAGTTCTTC. It translates to CASIKARVLIANEQFF.

The chain joins TRBV10-1 to TRBJ2-1; no reliable D call. CDR1 is WNHNN and CDR2 is SYGVQD in the germline V gene (reference sequence). The CDR3 consists of 14 residues. V was clipped by 5 bases and J by 7 bases, with 15 bases between them. The CDR3 here is CASSPRIIGNEQFF. The CDR3 DNA reads as TGCGCCAGCAGTCCGAGAATAATTGGTAATGAGCAGTTCTTC.

This chain's CDR3 is CASSSSELSTDTQYF. CDR3 DNA: TGTGCCAGCAGTTCGTCCGAATTAAGCACAGATACGCAGTATTTT. This rearrangement joins TRBV27 to TRBJ2-3; D is undetermined. CDR3 length: 15 residues. The germline gives CDR1 MNHEY, CDR2 SMNVEV (reference sequence). V gave up 4 bases and J gave up 0 bases, with 11 bases separating them.

There are many counts of this clonotype. The rearrangement uses TRBV20-1 and TRBJ2-1, with D perhaps matching TRBD2 (5 bases). The CDR3 consists of 13 residues. CDR1 DFQATT and CDR2 SNEGSKA come from the germline V gene (reference sequence). V shed 5 bases and J shed 5 bases, with 13 bases lying between them. CDR3 nucleotide sequence: TGCAGTGCTCAGCCCGGGGTTGACAATGAGCAGTTCTTC. Translated: CSAQPGVDNEQFF.

Many counts were recorded for this clonotype. The chain has TRBV12-3 or TRBV12-4 and TRBJ2-2, with 11 bases fitting TRBD1. The J segment lost 4 bases and the V segment lost 3 bases, leaving 1 base of the junction unmatched. CDR3 length: 15 residues. The DNA for the CDR3 is TGTGCCAGCAGTTTGGGGACAGGGGGCACCGGGGAGCTGTTTTTT. This codes for CASSLGTGGTGELFF.

This clonotype was observed a handful of times. This sequence joins TRBV6-1 and TRBJ1-4; TRBD1 matches at 7 bases. CDR1 and CDR2 (germline): MNHNS, SASEGT. This CDR3 spans 15 amino acids. Trimming at V came to 2 bases and at J to 5 bases, leaving 5 bases not matched to a gene. The CDR3 spells CASSEFRTGNEKLFF. In DNA form, the CDR3 reads TGTGCCAGCAGTGAATTCCGGACAGGAAATGAAAAACTGTTTTTT.